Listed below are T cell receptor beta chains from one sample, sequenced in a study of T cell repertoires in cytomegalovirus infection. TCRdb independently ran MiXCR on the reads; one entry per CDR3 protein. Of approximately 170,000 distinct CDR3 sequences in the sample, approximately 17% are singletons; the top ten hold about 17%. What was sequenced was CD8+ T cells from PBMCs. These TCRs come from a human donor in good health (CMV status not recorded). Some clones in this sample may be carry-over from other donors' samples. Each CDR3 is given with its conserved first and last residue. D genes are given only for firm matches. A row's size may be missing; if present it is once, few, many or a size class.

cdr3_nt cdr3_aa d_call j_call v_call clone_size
TGTGCCAGCAGCTGGGACAGCTCTGGGGCCAACGTCCTGACTTTC CASSWDSSGANVLTF TRBD1 TRBJ2-6 TRBV7-3 few
TGTGCCAGCAGCTTGTTAGCGGGAGGGAACAACGAGCAGTACTTC CASSLLAGGNNEQYF TRBD2 TRBJ2-7 TRBV5-8 NA
TGTGCCAGCAGCTTACGGAGTACTAGCGGCGAGCAGTACTTC CASSLRSTSGEQYF TRBD2 TRBJ2-7 TRBV7-8 many
TGTGCCAGCAGTTTAGGGATTCCGGGACAGGGCTACAATGAGCAGTTCTTC CASSLGIPGQGYNEQFF TRBD1 TRBJ2-1 TRBV28 few
TGTGCCAGCAGCAAGGGAGGGGGCACCTACAATGAGCAGTTCTTC CASSKGGGTYNEQFF NA TRBJ2-1 TRBV11-3 few
TGTGCCAGCAACCGAGGTGGCGGGAGAGTCGAGACCCAGTACTTC CASNRGGGRVETQYF TRBD2 TRBJ2-5 TRBV6-2/TRBV6-3 few
TGTGCTAGTGGCCCCGACAGGGGCTACTCCTACAATGAGCAGTTCTTC CASGPDRGYSYNEQFF TRBD1 TRBJ2-1 TRBV12-5 few
TGTGCCAGCAGCTTAGGGACCAGCCTTCAGTATTTT CASSLGTSLQYF NA TRBJ2-3 TRBV7-2 few
TGTGCCAGCAGGACCGAGGGTGGCACTGAAGCTTTCTTT CASRTEGGTEAFF NA TRBJ1-1 TRBV7-2 once
TGTGCCAGCAGCTTCTCCCTTGCGACTGGCTCTGGGGCCAACGTCCTGACTTTC CASSFSLATGSGANVLTF NA TRBJ2-6 TRBV7-3 few
TGCGCCAGCAGCCAAGGAGTTGGCAATCAGCCCCAGCATTTT CASSQGVGNQPQHF NA TRBJ1-5 TRBV4-1 NA